The next 31 T cell receptor beta chains were all read from a single sample in a study of PD-L1 blockade in urothelial cancer (dated by TCRdb to 2015 to 2018). In light of the paper, this sample's time point label describes: pretreatment peripheral blood. The method behind the library was the immunoSEQ multiplex PCR assay. TCRdb stores this immuneACCESS table with in-frame sequences only. Part of the clones is absent; in the studies checked, under half of the shortfall reflects unresolved V genes, and no reason is known for the rest. This sample comprises under 70,000 clones, 85% of them detected only once. 15% to 19% of the sample is taken by the ten largest. This specimen consisted of PBMCs, obtained around atezolizumab (anti-PD-L1) treatment. These TCRs come from a man between 65 and 79 years old with urothelial cancer.

A word on this clone: Different DNA sequences within this sample yield the same CDR3. The rearrangement joins TRBV5-1 to TRBJ2-1, with 7 bases lining up with TRBD1. J lost 1 base, V lost 0 bases, and 1 base had no gene match. This CDR3 is built from 15 residues. CDR1 SGHRS and CDR2 YFSETQ come from the germline V gene. CDR3 protein: CASSLGDSSYNEQFF. CDR3 DNA sequence: TGCGCCAGCAGCTTGGGGGACAGTTCCTACAATGAGCAGTTCTTC.

The chain uses TRBV29-1 and TRBJ1-1; 7 bases map to TRBD1. The junction had 7 bases not matched to a gene; V was cut back by 2 bases and J by 4 bases. Germline assignment: CDR1 SQVTM and CDR2 ANQGSEA. This CDR3 comprises 14 residues. The CDR3 bases are TGCAGCGTTGAATTGACCAGGGGGAGCACTGAAGCTTTCTTT. This gives the protein CSVELTRGSTEAFF.

The chain recombines TRBV7-2 with TRBJ1-2; TRBD1 agrees at 10 bases. V shed 3 bases, J shed 8 bases, and the junction held 9 bases outside the gene matches. The CDR3 has 15 amino acids. Per germline, CDR1 SGHTA and CDR2 FQGNSA. CDR3 sequence (DNA): TGTGCCAGCAGCTTCCGGACAGGGGGAGGAGGAGGCTACACCTTC. Encoded protein: CASSFRTGGGGGYTF.

V usage is TRBV5-6 and J usage is TRBJ2-7, with 14 nucleotides matching TRBD2. The germline CDR1 and CDR2 sequences are SGHDT and YYEEEE. This CDR3 spans 17 amino acids. V shed 4 bases, J shed 7 bases, and the junction held 13 bases outside the gene matches. The DNA for the CDR3 is TGTGCCAGCAGCCCGACGACTAGCGGGAGGGCCGTCCGGGAGCAGTACTTC. Amino acids: CASSPTTSGRAVREQYF.

This sequence joins TRBV12-5 and TRBJ1-2; D ambiguous. This CDR3 is 14 amino acids long. V was shortened by 1 base and J by 3 bases, with 9 bases between the two germline ends. The germline V gene encodes CDR1 LGHNT and CDR2 FRNRAP. CDR3 protein: CASGLDSRHYGYTF. DNA of the CDR3: TGTGCTAGTGGTTTGGACAGCCGCCACTATGGCTACACCTTC.

The chain recombines TRBV28 with TRBJ1-1; D unclear. Germline CDR1 MDHEN, CDR2 SYDVKM. CDR3 size: 11 residues. Trimming shortened V by 8 bases and J by 8 bases, and 12 bases separated the two germline ends. CDR3 bases: TGTGCCAGCGTGGTCGAGGTGGAAGCTTTCTTT. Translated, it gives CASVVEVEAFF. The complete variable domain, with remaining parts taken from reference TRBV28 and TRBJ1-1, reads DVKVTQSSRYLVKRTGEKVFLECVQDMDHENMFWYRQDPGLGLRLIYFSYDVKMKEKGDIPEGYSVSREKKERFSLILESASTNQTSMYLCASVVEVEAFFGQGTRLTVV.

This clone was counted once. The genes are TRBV6-5 and TRBJ1-1; the match to TRBD1 covers 8 bases. Losses at the gene ends were 0 bases for V and 7 bases for J; bases not matched to a gene: 4. The germline CDR1 and CDR2 sequences are MNHEY and SVGAGI. CDR3 size: 14 residues. DNA of the CDR3: TGTGCCAGCAGTTACTCAGCAGGGGGCGATGAAGCTTTCTTT. It encodes CASSYSAGGDEAFF.

The rearrangement joins TRBV6-5 to TRBJ1-4; 7 nucleotides agree with TRBD1. In germline, CDR1 is MNHEY, CDR2 SVGAGI. Losses at the gene ends were 0 bases for V and 7 bases for J; bases not matched to a gene: 8. The CDR3 has 16 residues. In nucleotides, the CDR3 is TGTGCCAGCAGTTACTCGAGAAGAGGGGGCAGTGAAAAACTGTTTTTT. Its protein is CASSYSRRGGSEKLFF.

The chain joins TRBV5-1 to TRBJ1-1, with D tentatively TRBD1 (5 bases). CDR3 length: 17 amino acids. V shed 4 bases and J shed 0 bases, with 19 bases lying between them. Germline CDR1 is SGHRS and CDR2 is YFSETQ. CDR3 coding DNA: TGCGCCAGCAGCCTCCAGCCCTCGGCAGGGCTGAACACTGAAGCTTTCTTT. It specifies CASSLQPSAGLNTEAFF.

V is TRBV19 and J is TRBJ1-2; no reliable D call. The CDR3 totals 15 residues. The germline V and J ends were trimmed by 5 bases and 8 bases, with 21 bases remaining between them. Germline-derived CDR1 and CDR2 are LNHDA and SQIVND (reference sequence). The CDR3 bases are TGTGCCAGTAGTGGGTCAGGTATCCTCGCGGGAGGCTACACCTTC. Its translation is CASSGSGILAGGYTF.

This clone was counted between two and nine times. V and J are TRBV11-2 and TRBJ2-5; TRBD1 matches at 9 bases. The CDR3 loop spans 16 amino acids. V gave up 5 bases and J gave up 5 bases; unmatched junction bases: 12. From germline, CDR1 is SGHAT and CDR2 FQNNGV. In DNA, the CDR3 is TGTGCCAGCAGCCCGACCGGGACAGGGAGGTGGGAGACCCAGTACTTC. Residues: CASSPTGTGRWETQYF.

The V call is TRBV4-2, the J call TRBJ2-7; TRBD2 aligns across 10 bases. Losses at the gene ends were 0 bases for V and 3 bases for J; bases not matched to a gene: 2. CDR1 and CDR2 from the germline V gene are LGHNA and YNFKEQ. The CDR3 has 15 amino acids. The CDR3 is CASSQDASGSYEQYF. CDR3 sequence (DNA): TGTGCCAGCAGCCAAGACGCTAGCGGGAGCTACGAGCAGTACTTC.

The chain links TRBV10-3 to TRBJ2-7, with a weak D call TRBD1 (5 bases). Germline V gene sequence: CDR1 ENHRY, CDR2 SYGVKD. The CDR3 spans 17 residues. Trimming took off 1 base at V and 0 bases at J, with 16 bases between the two ends. As DNA, the CDR3 is TGTGCCATCAGTGAGTGGCGTTCGACAGTAGGCTCCTACGAGCAGTACTTC. Translation: CAISEWRSTVGSYEQYF.

The chain joins TRBV15 to TRBJ2-7; 8 bases line up with TRBD2. The CDR3 is made up of 13 amino acids. The ends lost 2 bases at V and 5 bases at J; junction bases unmatched: 2. Germline V gene data show CDR1 as LNHNV and CDR2 as YYDKDF (reference sequence). The CDR3 DNA follows: TGTGCCACCAGCAGACGGGAGGGCAACGAGCAGTACTTC. Encoded protein: CATSRREGNEQYF. The whole variable domain, filled in from reference TRBV15 and TRBJ2-7, reads DAMVIQNPRYQVTQFGKPVTLSCSQTLNHNVMYWYQQKSSQAPKLLFHYYDKDFNNEADTPDNFQSRRPNTSFCFLDIRSPGLGDTAMYLCATSRREGNEQYFGPGTRLTVT.

This chain uses TRBV28 with TRBJ2-1, with 8 bases aligning to TRBD1. CDR3 length: 15 residues. The germline V gene has CDR1 MDHEN and CDR2 SYDVKM. V trimming: 2 bases; J trimming: 8 bases; junction bases outside the gene matches: 8. CDR3 in DNA: TGTGCCAGCAGTTTAGGGCCAGGGGGCTTTGATGAGCAGTTCTTC. The encoded protein is CASSLGPGGFDEQFF.

The rearrangement uses TRBV28 and TRBJ2-7, with a tentative D call TRBD2 (5 bases). CDR1 and CDR2 from the germline V gene are MDHEN and SYDVKM. The V gene lost 7 bases and the J gene lost 7 bases, with 17 bases spanning the gap. CDR3 length equals 13 residues. The CDR3 is CASNGGLLVEQYF. The CDR3 coding sequence is TGTGCCAGCAATGGTGGACTTCTCGTGGAGCAGTACTTC.

This chain joins TRBV6-5 and TRBJ2-1, with a tentative D call TRBD1 (5 bases). This CDR3 is built from 14 residues. V was pared by 7 bases and J by 0 bases, with 10 bases between. Germline CDR1 MNHEY, CDR2 SVGAGI. CDR3 loop: CASKTEYSYNEQFF. For the CDR3, the DNA is TGTGCCAGCAAGACAGAGTACTCCTACAATGAGCAGTTCTTC.

This chain connects TRBV2 to TRBJ2-5, with D uncertain. Germline assignment: CDR1 SNHLY and CDR2 FYNNEI. The CDR3 is 13 amino acids. The V and J ends lost 1 base and 9 bases respectively, with 12 bases between them. The CDR3 bases are TGTGCCAGCAGTGAAGGGCCAGCCCGGGCCCAGTACTTC. It specifies CASSEGPARAQYF.

The genes are TRBV7-9 and TRBJ2-1, with 11 bases lining up with TRBD2. Trimming at V came to 1 base and at J to 4 bases, leaving 3 bases not matched to a gene. The CDR3 spans 16 residues. From germline, CDR1 is SEHNR and CDR2 FQNEAQ (reference sequence). The CDR3 coding sequence is TGTGCCAGCAGCTTAGGACTAGCGGGAACATACAATGAGCAGTTCTTC. Amino acid sequence: CASSLGLAGTYNEQFF.

The V call is TRBV7-6, the J call TRBJ1-5; D perhaps matches TRBD1 (5 bases). V lost 1 base and J 6 bases, leaving 13 bases between the germline ends. The CDR3 length is 15 residues. CDR1 is SGHVS, CDR2 FNYEAQ, per germline. CDR3 loop: CASSLEGIRGQPQHF. The CDR3 bases are TGTGCCAGCAGCTTAGAGGGGATAAGAGGTCAGCCCCAGCATTTT.

CDR3 DNA: TGCGCCAGCAGTGAGTCGAGACAGCTAAATGAAAAACTGTTTTTT. As protein: CASSESRQLNEKLFF. The rearrangement links TRBV10-1 to TRBJ1-4; TRBD1 might be the D (5 bases). There are 15 residues in the CDR3. Between the trimmed V and J ends, which lost 0 bases and 5 bases, there was a span of 10 bases. CDR1 WNHNN and CDR2 SYGVQD come from the germline V gene (reference sequence).

This chain joins TRBV6-1 and TRBJ1-4, with 7 bases fitting TRBD1. This CDR3 is 14 amino acids long. Germline V gene sequence: CDR1 MNHNS, CDR2 SASEGT. Unmatched junction bases numbered 6, after V lost 4 bases and J lost 7 bases. This chain's CDR3 is CASSVDRWGEKLFF. In DNA form, the CDR3 reads TGTGCCAGCAGTGTGGACAGGTGGGGTGAAAAACTGTTTTTT.

V and J are TRBV28 and TRBJ2-7, with D possibly being TRBD2 (6 bases). This CDR3 spans 15 amino acids. The V end lost 6 bases, the J end lost 2 bases, and 17 bases lay between the germline ends. Germline values: CDR1 MDHEN, CDR2 SYDVKM. Written as DNA, the CDR3 is TGTGCCAGCAGAACAGGCGGAGGGCCCCCCTACGAGCAGTACTTC. This gives the protein CASRTGGGPPYEQYF.

The chain is built from TRBV5-4 and TRBJ1-2, with D maybe TRBD1 (5 bases). V was pared by 0 bases and J by 7 bases, with 10 bases between. The CDR3 is 13 residues long. Germline assignment: CDR1 SGHNT and CDR2 YYREEE (reference sequence). CDR3 nucleotides: TGTGCCAGCAGCTTGGAGACAGCCTTTGGCTACACCTTC. This encodes CASSLETAFGYTF.

The chain uses TRBV4-2 and TRBJ2-7; perhaps TRBD2 as D (7 bases). The CDR3 covers 15 residues. V was pared by 4 bases and J by 9 bases, with 22 bases between. Germline values: CDR1 LGHNA, CDR2 YNFKEQ. The DNA of the CDR3 is TGTGCCAGCAGCCCTACGGGGGCGGGAGAGGTTGGGCAGTACTTC. Amino acid sequence: CASSPTGAGEVGQYF.

This chain uses TRBV7-3 with TRBJ1-1; D perhaps matches TRBD1 (5 bases). Per germline, CDR1 SGHTA and CDR2 FQGTGA. This CDR3 contains 13 residues. Trimming took off 5 bases at V and 4 bases at J, with 11 bases between the two ends. CDR3 residues: CASSQTGATEAFF. For the CDR3, the DNA is TGTGCCAGCAGCCAAACAGGAGCCACTGAAGCTTTCTTT.

This rearrangement joins TRBV5-1 to TRBJ2-1; TRBD1 aligns across 7 bases. CDR3 length: 15 residues. Germline V CDR1 and CDR2: SGHRS, YFSETQ. The V segment lost 4 bases and the J segment 8 bases; nucleotides outside the gene matches: 12. CDR3 region: CASSPSGQAFHEQFF. In DNA form, the CDR3 reads TGCGCCAGCAGCCCATCCGGACAGGCCTTCCATGAGCAGTTCTTC.

In its sample, this clone was seen a few times. The genes are TRBV19 and TRBJ2-1, with 9 bases matching TRBD2. Germline V gene sequence: CDR1 LNHDA, CDR2 SQIVND (reference sequence). CDR3 length: 16 amino acids. With V trimmed by 7 bases and J by 3 bases, 10 bases remained unmatched. The CDR3 here is CASNPAGGTFYNEQFF. The CDR3 DNA follows: TGTGCCAGTAATCCAGCGGGAGGTACGTTCTACAATGAGCAGTTCTTC.

The chain couples TRBV5-4 to TRBJ1-2; D might be TRBD1 (5 bases). The CDR3 is made up of 13 amino acids. The V gene's germline CDR1 is SGHNT and CDR2 YYREEE (reference sequence). Trimming removed 3 bases at V and 2 bases at J, with 8 bases between. The CDR3 spells CASSSTGNYGYTF. Written as DNA, the CDR3 is TGTGCCAGCAGCTCCACAGGAAACTATGGCTACACCTTC.

The J gene is TRBJ2-1, the V gene TRBV11-2; no firm D call. Germline V lookup: CDR1 SGHAT, CDR2 FQNNGV. CDR3 length: 16 amino acids. V was clipped by 0 bases and J by 6 bases, with 15 bases between them. The CDR3 loop is CASSLDPMRNTNEQFF. The CDR3 DNA reads as TGTGCCAGCAGCTTAGACCCCATGAGGAATACCAATGAGCAGTTCTTC.

The chain is built from TRBV19 and TRBJ2-1; D may be TRBD2 (6 bases). V lost 5 bases, J lost 0 bases, and 8 bases lay in between. Germline values: CDR1 LNHDA, CDR2 SQIVND (reference sequence). CDR3 length: 14 residues. CDR3 bases: TGTGCCAGTAGTGAGGAGGGCTCCTACAATGAGCAGTTCTTC. Translation: CASSEEGSYNEQFF.